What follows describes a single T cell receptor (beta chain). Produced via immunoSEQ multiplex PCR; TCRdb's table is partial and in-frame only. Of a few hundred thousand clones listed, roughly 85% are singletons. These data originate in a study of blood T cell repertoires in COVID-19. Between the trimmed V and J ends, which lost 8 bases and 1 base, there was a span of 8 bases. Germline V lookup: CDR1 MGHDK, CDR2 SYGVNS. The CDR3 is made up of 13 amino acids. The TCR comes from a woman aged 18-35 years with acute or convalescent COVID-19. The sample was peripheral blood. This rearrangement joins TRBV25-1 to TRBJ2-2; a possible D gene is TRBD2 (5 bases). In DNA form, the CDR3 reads TGTGCCAGCCTCCGGGGGAACACCGGGGAGCTGTTTTTT. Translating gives CASLRGNTGELFF.